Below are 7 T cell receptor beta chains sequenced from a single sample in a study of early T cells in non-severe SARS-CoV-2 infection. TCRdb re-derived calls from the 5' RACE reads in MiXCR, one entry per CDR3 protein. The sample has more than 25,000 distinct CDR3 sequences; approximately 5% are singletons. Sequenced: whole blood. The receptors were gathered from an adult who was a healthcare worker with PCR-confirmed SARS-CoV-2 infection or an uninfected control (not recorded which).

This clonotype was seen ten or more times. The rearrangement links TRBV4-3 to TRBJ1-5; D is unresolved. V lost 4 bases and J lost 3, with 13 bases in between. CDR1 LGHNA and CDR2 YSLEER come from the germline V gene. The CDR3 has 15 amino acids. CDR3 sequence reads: CASSPEEGVNQPQHF. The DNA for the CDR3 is TGCGCCAGCAGCCCTGAGGAGGGAGTCAATCAGCCCCAGCATTTT.

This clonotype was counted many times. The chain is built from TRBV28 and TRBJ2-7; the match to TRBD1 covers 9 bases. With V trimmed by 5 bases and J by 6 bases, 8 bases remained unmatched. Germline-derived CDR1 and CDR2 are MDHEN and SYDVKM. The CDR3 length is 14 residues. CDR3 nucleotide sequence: TGTGCCAGCAGTCCGGACAGGGGCCTACTCGAGCAGTACTTC. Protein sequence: CASSPDRGLLEQYF.

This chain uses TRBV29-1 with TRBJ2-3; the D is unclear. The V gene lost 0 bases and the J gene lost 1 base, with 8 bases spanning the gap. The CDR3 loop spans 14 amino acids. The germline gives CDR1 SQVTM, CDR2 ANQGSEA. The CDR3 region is CSVEELRGTDTQYF. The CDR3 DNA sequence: TGCAGCGTTGAAGAATTGCGAGGCACAGATACGCAGTATTTT.

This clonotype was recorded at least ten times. The CDR3 loop is CASSLPTTDTQYF. The CDR3 coding sequence is TGCGCCAGCAGCCTACCCACTACAGATACGCAGTATTTT. The chain is built from TRBV5-1 and TRBJ2-3; D gene unclear. Trimming took off 4 bases at V and 3 bases at J, with 9 bases between the two ends. CDR1 and CDR2 from the germline V gene are SGHRS and YFSETQ. This CDR3 spans 13 amino acids.

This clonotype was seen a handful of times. The CDR3 DNA reads as TGTGCCAGCAGTAGAGCCAGCGATTCACCCCTCCACTTT. This codes for CASSRASDSPLHF. V gene TRBV12-3 or TRBV12-4 combines with J gene TRBJ1-6; D is unresolved. The CDR3 is 13 residues long. V dropped 5 bases and J dropped 8 bases, with 10 bases sitting between them.

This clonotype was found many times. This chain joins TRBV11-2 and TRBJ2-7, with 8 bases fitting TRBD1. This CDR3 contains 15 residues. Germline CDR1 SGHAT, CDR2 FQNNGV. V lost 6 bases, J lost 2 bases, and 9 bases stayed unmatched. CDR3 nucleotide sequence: TGTGCCAGCAGACTAAACCCGGGACAGGCCTACGAGCAGTACTTC. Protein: CASRLNPGQAYEQYF.

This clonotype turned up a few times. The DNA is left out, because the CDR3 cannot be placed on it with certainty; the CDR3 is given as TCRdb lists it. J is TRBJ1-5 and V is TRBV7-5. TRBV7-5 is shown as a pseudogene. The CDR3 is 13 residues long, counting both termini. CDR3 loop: CISVSERGQPQHF.